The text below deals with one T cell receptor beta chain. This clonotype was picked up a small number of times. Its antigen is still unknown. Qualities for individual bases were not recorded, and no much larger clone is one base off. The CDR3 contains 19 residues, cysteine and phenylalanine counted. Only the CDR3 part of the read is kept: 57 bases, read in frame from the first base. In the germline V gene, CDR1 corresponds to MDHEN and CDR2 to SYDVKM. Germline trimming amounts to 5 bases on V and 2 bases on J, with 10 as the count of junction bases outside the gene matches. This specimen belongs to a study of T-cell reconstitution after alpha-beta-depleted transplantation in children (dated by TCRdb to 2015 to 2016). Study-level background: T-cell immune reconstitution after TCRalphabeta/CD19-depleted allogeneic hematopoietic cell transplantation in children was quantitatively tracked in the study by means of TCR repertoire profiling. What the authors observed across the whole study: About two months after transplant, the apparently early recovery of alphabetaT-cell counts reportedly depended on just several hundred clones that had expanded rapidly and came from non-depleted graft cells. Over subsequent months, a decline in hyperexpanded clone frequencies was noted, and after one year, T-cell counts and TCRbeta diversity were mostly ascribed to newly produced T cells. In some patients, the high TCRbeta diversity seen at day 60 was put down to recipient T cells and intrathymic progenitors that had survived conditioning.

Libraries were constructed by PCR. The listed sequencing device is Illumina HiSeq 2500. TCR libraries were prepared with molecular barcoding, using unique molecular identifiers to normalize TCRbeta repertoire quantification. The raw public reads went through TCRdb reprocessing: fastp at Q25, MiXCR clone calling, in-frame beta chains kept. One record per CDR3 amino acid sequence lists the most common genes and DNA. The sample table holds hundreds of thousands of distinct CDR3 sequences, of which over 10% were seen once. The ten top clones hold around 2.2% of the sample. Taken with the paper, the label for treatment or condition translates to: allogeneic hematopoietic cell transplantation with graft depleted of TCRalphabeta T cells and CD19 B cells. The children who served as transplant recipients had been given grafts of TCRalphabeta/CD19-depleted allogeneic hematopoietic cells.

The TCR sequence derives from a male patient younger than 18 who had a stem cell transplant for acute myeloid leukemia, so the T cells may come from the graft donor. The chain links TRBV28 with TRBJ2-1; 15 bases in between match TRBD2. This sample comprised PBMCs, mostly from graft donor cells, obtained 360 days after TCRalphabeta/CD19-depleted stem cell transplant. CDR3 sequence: CASSPHLGLAGGPYNEQFF. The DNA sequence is TGTGCCAGCAGTCCGCACCTCGGACTAGCGGGAGGGCCCTACAATGAGCAGTTCTTC.